The 27 T cell receptor beta chains below all came from one sample that was sequenced in a study of T cells in women clearing cervical HPV infection. The assay was immunoSEQ multiplex PCR, and TCRdb's table has in-frame clones only and misses some. Its table records roughly 30,000 clones. The specimen was blood buffy coat. The receptors derive from a woman aged 18-70 years with a cervical HPV16 infection that either progressed to CIN3+ or cleared (not recorded which).

About this clone: The read ends 3 residues early relative to the CDR3; the germline J gene fills the gap. This chain links TRBV6-2 or TRBV6-3 with TRBJ2-7, with D maybe TRBD1 (6 bases). This CDR3 spans 12 amino acids. CDR1 is MNHEY and CDR2 is SVGEGT in the germline V gene. V lost 0 bases and J lost 6, with 6 bases in between. The CDR3 bases that were read are TGTGCCAGCAGTTACTCAGGGGGCGAG. Amino acid sequence: CASSYSGGE. The entire CDR3 protein is CASSYSGGEQYF.

Remarks on this clone: The CDR3 extends 3 residues past the end of the read, so its final part is completed from the germline J gene. This chain uses TRBV7-2 with TRBJ1-6, with TRBD1 as a possible D gene (6 bases). Germline V gene sequence: CDR1 SGHTA, CDR2 FQGNSA. CDR3 length: 14 amino acids. Between the trimmed V and J ends, which lost 5 bases and 4 bases, there was a span of 9 bases. CDR3 region: CASSPGQYNSPLHF. CDR3 DNA (partial): TGTGCCAGCAGCCCCGGACAGTATAATTCACCC.

Details on this clone: The read comes to an end 3 residues before the CDR3 does, leaving the germline J gene to fill in the end. The chain recombines TRBV4-1 with TRBJ2-3; no reliable D call. CDR3 size: 15 residues. The V end was cut by 1 base, the J end by 3 bases, with 11 bases between. Germline lookup yields CDR1 MGHRA and CDR2 YSYEKL. CDR3 sequence reads: CASSQVGGPTDTQYF. The CDR3 bases that were read are TGCGCCAGCAGCCAAGTCGGTGGGCCGACAGATACG.

Of note for this clone: The junction departs from germline at one end; a sequencing error may be responsible. Read data end 3 residues before the CDR3 end; the end is taken from the germline J gene. The chain employs TRBV4-2 and TRBJ2-3, with D perhaps matching TRBD2 (5 bases). This CDR3 contains 18 residues. Germline CDR1 LGHNA, CDR2 YNFKEQ. CDR3 region: CASSQELMRWTSTDTQYF. The CDR3 DNA, read in part, is TGCGCCAGCAGCCAAGAGCTAATGAGGTGGACTAGCACAGATACG.

A note on this clone: The DNA ends 3 residues before the CDR3 does, and the rest of the CDR3 is filled in from the germline J gene. The V call is TRBV2, the J call TRBJ2-3, with 8 positions matching TRBD2. Germline assignment: CDR1 SNHLY and CDR2 FYNNEI. V was pared by 7 bases and J by 8 bases, with 5 bases of the junction left unmatched. The CDR3 extends over 12 amino acids. This CDR3 reads CASKRESGTQYF. Incomplete CDR3 DNA: TGTGCCAGCAAGCGGGAGTCTGGTACG.

Comments on this clone: The read terminates 3 residues ahead of where the CDR3 ends, so the germline J gene completes it. This chain joins TRBV5-1 and TRBJ2-5; possibly TRBD1 for D (6 bases). The CDR3 consists of 13 residues. The V end lost 3 bases, the J end lost 2 bases, and 8 bases lay between the germline ends. Per germline, CDR1 SGHRS and CDR2 YFSETQ. The CDR3: CASSYGQQETQYF. Partial CDR3 DNA: TGCGCCAGCAGCTACGGACAGCAAGAGACC.

Note on this clone: At one boundary the junction diverges from the germline segment, which might be a read error. The sequence runs out 3 residues before the end of the CDR3; the remainder is reconstructed from the germline J gene. The rearrangement uses TRBV4-2 and TRBJ1-1; TRBD1 matches 10 bases. This CDR3 is built from 15 residues. Germline V gene sequence: CDR1 LGHNA, CDR2 YNFKEQ. Incomplete CDR3 DNA: TGCGCCAGCAGCCAGGGGGGACAGGGGAGCACTGAA. Its translation is CASSQGGQGSTE. The whole CDR3 protein reads CASSQGGQGSTEAFF.

Worth noting for this clone: The CDR3 extends 3 residues past the end of the read, so its final part is completed from the germline J gene. This chain joins TRBV7-9 and TRBJ2-2; D is unresolved. Between the trimmed V and J ends, which lost 6 bases and 2 bases, there was a span of 13 bases. The CDR3 extends over 15 amino acids. The germline V gene encodes CDR1 SEHNR and CDR2 FQNEAQ (reference sequence). The CDR3 here is CASRPITVNTGELFF. The covered CDR3 bases are TGTGCCAGCAGACCAATCACAGTCAACACCGGGGAG.

On this clone itself: With the read ending 3 residues before the CDR3 end, the germline J gene is used to fill in that end. The V call is TRBV18, the J call TRBJ2-4; D gene ambiguous. From germline, CDR1 is KGHSH and CDR2 LQKENI. This CDR3 comprises 13 residues. The chain's CDR3 is CASSPTTQDGQYF. Partial CDR3 DNA: TGTGCCAGCTCACCCACGACCCAGGATGGT.

Regarding this clone: The CDR3 extends 3 residues past the end of the read, so its final part is completed from the germline J gene. The chain uses TRBV5-1 and TRBJ2-5, with D uncertain. This CDR3 contains 13 residues. The V gene lost 2 bases and the J gene lost 5 bases, with 10 bases spanning the gap. Looked up from germline, CDR1 is SGHRS and CDR2 is YFSETQ. The chain's CDR3 is CASSLGSRETQYF. Partial CDR3 DNA: TGCGCCAGCAGCTTAGGGTCTCGGGAGACC. The variable domain in full, with the rest retrieved from reference TRBV5-1 and TRBJ2-5, is KAGVTQTPRYLIKTRGQQVTLSCSPISGHRSVSWYQQTPGQGLQFLFEYFSETQRNKGNFPGRFSGRQFSNSRSEMNVSTLELGDSALYLCASSLGSRETQYFGPGTRLLVL.

About this clone: The read comes to an end 3 residues before the CDR3 does, leaving the germline J gene to fill in the end. V is TRBV28 and J is TRBJ2-7, with TRBD1 matching over 7 bases. The V gene end was trimmed by 3 bases and the J gene end by 1 base; junction bases not matched to a gene: 12. CDR1 MDHEN and CDR2 SYDVKM come from the germline V gene. The CDR3 contains 17 residues. The CDR3 sequence: CASSFQTGLPDSYEQYF. The covered CDR3 bases are TGTGCCAGCAGTTTCCAGACAGGGCTTCCGGATTCCTACGAG.

A remark on this clone: The CDR3 goes on 3 residues after the read ends, and that part is filled in from the germline J gene. This chain uses TRBV2 with TRBJ2-2, with unresolved D. Trimming cost V 10 bases and J 1 base, with 7 bases left between them. The CDR3 is 12 amino acids. CDR1 is SNHLY and CDR2 is FYNNEI in the germline V gene. CDR3 amino acids: CATTGNTGELFF. Incomplete CDR3 DNA: TGTGCCACCACGGGGAACACCGGGGAG.

Remarks on this clone: The junction departs from the called germline gene at one end, perhaps through a read error. The CDR3 is cut off 3 residues early in the read; its end comes from the germline J gene. J is TRBJ2-5 and V is TRBV4-2, with D possibly TRBD2 on 5 matching bases. The CDR3 contains 15 residues. Germline V gives CDR1 LGHNA, CDR2 YNFKEQ. CDR3 DNA, as far as it was read: TGCGCCAGCAGCCAAGATTCGGGGATAGGTGAGACC. Protein: CASSQDSGIGET. The entire CDR3 reads CASSQDSGIGETQYF.

Note on this clone: The read falls 3 residues short of the CDR3 end, and the missing part is taken from the germline J gene. The chain has TRBV19 and TRBJ1-1, with D unresolved. The CDR3 consists of 16 residues. Germline CDR1 and CDR2: LNHDA and SQIVND (reference sequence). The CDR3 protein is CASSIGTQTPTERAFF. The covered CDR3 bases are TGTGCCAGTAGTATCGGAACACAGACCCCCACGGAGAGG.

Concerning this clone: The read comes to an end 3 residues before the CDR3 does, leaving the germline J gene to fill in the end. The chain joins TRBV29-1 to TRBJ1-4, with 8 bases matching TRBD1. Trimming removed 7 bases from V and 8 bases from J; junction bases left unmatched: 9. The CDR3 runs 13 residues. Germline loops: CDR1 SQVTM, CDR2 ANQGSEA. The DNA read from the CDR3 is TGCAGCGGACAGGGGATAGGGGAAGAAAAA. This codes for CSGQGIGEEK. The entire CDR3 reads CSGQGIGEEKLFF. Drawing the rest from reference TRBV29-1 and TRBJ1-4, the complete variable domain is SAVISQKPSRDICQRGTSLTIQCQVDSQVTMMFWYRQQPGQSLTLIATANQGSEATYESGFVIDKFPISRPNLTFSTLTVSNMSPEDSSIYLCSGQGIGEEKLFFGSGTQLSVL.

As to this clone: Read sequence stops 3 residues before the CDR3 end, and the germline J gene provides the missing end. The chain combines TRBV20-1 with TRBJ1-1, with D hard to call. V lost 3 bases, J lost 3 bases, and 11 bases lay in between. The CDR3 has 13 amino acids. Looked up from germline, CDR1 is DFQATT and CDR2 is SNEGSKA (reference sequence). The CDR3 DNA, read in part, is TGCAGTGCTAGGCCGACAACGGACACTGAA. Amino acids: CSARPTTDTE. The entire CDR3 protein is CSARPTTDTEAFF.

The CDR3 spells CSVRGDRAYEQYF. CDR3 bases read: TGCAGTGTCAGGGGGGACCGAGCCTACGAG. V gene TRBV20-1 combines with J gene TRBJ2-7; tentatively, D is TRBD1 (7 bases). The read gets to within 3 residues of the CDR3 end, and the germline J gene fills in the rest. V was trimmed by 7 bases and J by 2 bases, leaving 15 bases between them. The CDR3 is 13 residues long. Germline lookup yields CDR1 DFQATT and CDR2 SNEGSKA (reference sequence).

In regard to this clone: The read ends 3 residues before the CDR3 terminus; that terminus is restored from the germline J gene. The chain couples TRBV6-7 to TRBJ1-1, with no clear D. TRBV6-7 is placed among ORFs of uncertain function. V dropped 2 bases and J dropped 2 bases, with 18 bases sitting between them. The length of the CDR3 is 17 residues. The CDR3 protein is CASSYPPRGTGNTEAFF. The CDR3 DNA, read in part, is TGTGCCAGCAGTTACCCGCCCCGGGGTACGGGAAACACTGAA.

To note about this clone: The CDR3 end is not reached by the read, which stops 3 residues before it; the germline J gene fills it in. The genes are TRBV7-2 and TRBJ1-2, with TRBD1 identical over 7 bases. Germline values: CDR1 SGHTA, CDR2 FQGNSA. This CDR3 spans 14 amino acids. Partial CDR3 DNA: TGTGCCAGCAGCTTAATAGACAGGGTCATAGGC. This codes for CASSLIDRVIG. In full, the CDR3 reads CASSLIDRVIGYTF.

A note on this clone: The sequence runs out 3 residues before the end of the CDR3; the remainder is reconstructed from the germline J gene. The chain recombines TRBV28 with TRBJ2-3, with D unresolved. The CDR3 has 11 amino acids. V lost 6 bases and J 5 bases, leaving 6 bases between the germline ends. Germline CDR1 reads MDHEN; CDR2 reads SYDVKM. Incomplete CDR3 DNA: TGTGCCAGCAGCCCTAGAGATACG. It yields the protein CASSPRDT. The whole CDR3 protein reads CASSPRDTQYF.

In the case of this clone: The read is 3 residues too short to cover the CDR3 end, so that end is filled in from the germline J gene. The rearrangement joins TRBV6-4 to TRBJ1-1; D gene unclear. Germline V CDR1 and CDR2: MRHNA, SNTAGT. The CDR3 loop spans 13 amino acids. The germline V and J ends were trimmed by 3 bases and 5 bases, with 10 bases remaining between them. CDR3 DNA, as far as it was read: TGTGCCAGCAGTGAAGTAACGGGGACTGAA. It specifies CASSEVTGTE. The entire CDR3 protein reads CASSEVTGTEAFF.

To note about this clone: Sequencing ends 3 residues short of the CDR3 end; the germline J gene provides the rest. The V and J genes are TRBV5-1 and TRBJ2-7; 12 bases are a match to TRBD1. With 0 bases clipped from V and 5 bases from J, the junction kept 3 bases outside the gene matches. CDR1 is SGHRS and CDR2 is YFSETQ in the germline V gene. The CDR3 is made up of 15 amino acids. Incomplete CDR3 DNA: TGCGCCAGCAGCTTGGAGGGGACAGGGGGCGACGAG. It is translated as CASSLEGTGGDE. The entire CDR3 sequence reads CASSLEGTGGDEQYF.

As for this clone: The CDR3 end falls 3 residues outside the read, so it is completed with the germline J gene. The chain joins TRBV9 to TRBJ2-1; TRBD1 might be the D (5 bases). Looked up from germline, CDR1 is SGDLS and CDR2 is YYNGEE. Trimming left V 1 base short and J 5 bases short, with 16 bases between. The CDR3 has 16 residues. CDR3 amino acids: CASSVRPKVGDNEQFF. CDR3 DNA (partial): TGTGCCAGCAGCGTAAGGCCGAAGGTAGGGGACAATGAG.

As to this clone: At one boundary the junction diverges from the germline segment, which might be a read error. The read terminates 3 residues before the CDR3 end, so the remaining end is supplied by the germline J gene. The rearrangement uses TRBV4-2 and TRBJ1-1; TRBD1 matches at 9 bases. Germline V lookup: CDR1 LGHNA, CDR2 YNFKEQ. CDR3 length: 14 residues. CDR3 sequence reads: CASGADRGSTEAFF. The CDR3 bases that were read are TGCGCCAGCGGAGCGGACAGGGGTTCCACTGAA.

As for this clone: The read stops 3 residues short of the end of the CDR3; the missing end is completed from the germline J gene. The chain is built from TRBV29-1 and TRBJ2-5; 7 bases align to TRBD2. Germline V gene lookup returns CDR1 SQVTM and CDR2 ANQGSEA. The trim removed 6 bases at V and 5 bases at J, leaving 12 bases unmatched. The CDR3 consists of 14 residues. The CDR3 loop reads CSVARPGLTETQYF. The covered CDR3 bases are TGCAGCGTCGCTAGACCGGGACTAACGGAGACC. The variable domain in full, with the rest retrieved from reference TRBV29-1 and TRBJ2-5, is SAVISQKPSRDICQRGTSLTIQCQVDSQVTMMFWYRQQPGQSLTLIATANQGSEATYESGFVIDKFPISRPNLTFSTLTVSNMSPEDSSIYLCSVARPGLTETQYFGPGTRLLVL.

With regard to this clone: Sequencing ends 3 residues short of the CDR3 end; the germline J gene provides the rest. The chain uses TRBV7-3 and TRBJ2-3, with D unclear. The V end was cut by 0 bases, the J end by 3 bases, with 4 bases between. CDR1 SGHTA and CDR2 FQGTGA come from the germline V gene. The CDR3 is 13 amino acids. The sequenced CDR3 bases are TGTGCCAGCAGCTTAACCAATACAGATACG. This codes for CASSLTNTDT. The CDR3 in full is CASSLTNTDTQYF.

About this clone itself: The read ends 3 residues before the CDR3 terminus; that terminus is restored from the germline J gene. This chain joins TRBV9 and TRBJ2-7; TRBD2 matches at 7 bases. Germline CDR1 and CDR2: SGDLS and YYNGEE. With V trimmed by 0 bases and J by 6 bases, 9 bases remained unmatched. There are 15 residues in the CDR3. The CDR3 loop is CASSVASGGMGEQYF. The sequenced part of the CDR3 DNA is TGTGCCAGCAGCGTAGCTTCGGGGGGTATGGGCGAG.